Listed below are T cell receptor beta chains from one sample, sequenced in a study of cytomegalovirus exposure and HLA in healthy donors. Produced via immunoSEQ multiplex PCR; TCRdb's table is partial and in-frame only. The table includes 150,000 to 160,000 clones, roughly 74% detected once. Sequencing was done on a sample of PBMCs. The receptors originated from a young man in good health and CMV-seronegative. Each CDR3 is given with its conserved first and last residue. Fields, in order: clone size, D gene, J gene, V gene, CDR3 DNA, CDR3 protein. A D gene is named only where the DNA matches it firmly. A clone size is listed for some rows: how often the clone was seen (once, few, many), or a class if it is expanded.

clone_size: -; d_call: -; j_call: TRBJ1-2; v_call: TRBV6-5; cdr3_nt: TGTGCCAGCAGTTACTCATCTTGGGGAGAGGGCTACACCTTC; cdr3_aa: CASSYSSWGEGYTF
clone_size: -; d_call: -; j_call: TRBJ1-1; v_call: TRBV7-9; cdr3_nt: TGTGCCAGCAGCTTACGAGGACGGGAACCTGGCACTGAAGCTTTCTTT; cdr3_aa: CASSLRGREPGTEAFF
clone_size: -; d_call: TRBD1; j_call: TRBJ2-1; v_call: TRBV10-2; cdr3_nt: TGCGCCAGCAGTGAGTCGAGGACAGGGAGGCACAATGAGCAGTTCTTC; cdr3_aa: CASSESRTGRHNEQFF
clone_size: -; d_call: -; j_call: TRBJ1-2; v_call: TRBV6-6; cdr3_nt: TGTGCCAGCAGCCGCGTGGGGGCAGGGGATGGCTACACCTTC; cdr3_aa: CASSRVGAGDGYTF
clone_size: few; d_call: -; j_call: TRBJ2-1; v_call: TRBV7-6; cdr3_nt: TGTGCCAGCAGCTTAGTCGGGGGCTACAATGAGCAGTTCTTC; cdr3_aa: CASSLVGGYNEQFF
clone_size: -; d_call: -; j_call: TRBJ2-7; v_call: TRBV30; cdr3_nt: TGTGCCTGGAGCCCAGGCCGACACATTCGCCACGAGCAGTACTTC; cdr3_aa: CAWSPGRHIRHEQYF
clone_size: few; d_call: -; j_call: TRBJ1-5; v_call: TRBV7-9; cdr3_nt: TGTGCCAGCAGCCCCCAGGGACAGCCCCAGCATTTT; cdr3_aa: CASSPQGQPQHF
clone_size: -; d_call: TRBD1; j_call: TRBJ1-3; v_call: TRBV5-1; cdr3_nt: TGCGCCAGCAGTTACCAGGGGGCCTCTGGAAACACCATATATTTT; cdr3_aa: CASSYQGASGNTIYF
clone_size: -; d_call: TRBD2; j_call: TRBJ2-1; v_call: TRBV7-8; cdr3_nt: TGTGCCAGCGGGGAAGCGGGGATCCACAATGAGCAGTTCTTC; cdr3_aa: CASGEAGIHNEQFF
clone_size: once; d_call: -; j_call: TRBJ2-2; v_call: TRBV6-1; cdr3_nt: TGTGCCACACCGGGACAGAACACCGGGGAGCTGTTTTTT; cdr3_aa: CATPGQNTGELFF
clone_size: -; d_call: -; j_call: TRBJ1-1; v_call: TRBV29-1; cdr3_nt: TGCAGCGGACACCTACAGGGTGCCATGAACACTGAAGCTTTCTTT; cdr3_aa: CSGHLQGAMNTEAFF
clone_size: -; d_call: -; j_call: TRBJ1-1; v_call: TRBV10-3; cdr3_nt: TGTGCCATCAGTGGTAACAGGGACACTGAAGCTTTCTTT; cdr3_aa: CAISGNRDTEAFF
clone_size: -; d_call: -; j_call: TRBJ2-7; v_call: TRBV5-4; cdr3_nt: TGTGCCAGCAGCTTCGGGACGGGGGACTACGAGCAGTACTTC; cdr3_aa: CASSFGTGDYEQYF
clone_size: -; d_call: -; j_call: TRBJ2-2; v_call: TRBV6-6; cdr3_nt: TGTGCCAGCAGTTACGATTCCAGGGTAGGAGCCGGGGAGCTGTTTTTT; cdr3_aa: CASSYDSRVGAGELFF
clone_size: -; d_call: -; j_call: TRBJ1-2; v_call: TRBV5-1; cdr3_nt: TGCGCCAGCAGCTTGGGAGGAGATTATGGCTACACCTTC; cdr3_aa: CASSLGGDYGYTF
clone_size: once; d_call: -; j_call: TRBJ1-1; v_call: TRBV5-1; cdr3_nt: TGCGCCAGCAGGGCTGACAGGAACACTGAAGCTTTCTTT; cdr3_aa: CASRADRNTEAFF
clone_size: -; d_call: TRBD2; j_call: TRBJ2-3; v_call: TRBV6-5; cdr3_nt: TGTGCCAGCAGTTACGATGCGGGGGAGGCAGATACGCAGTATTTT; cdr3_aa: CASSYDAGEADTQYF
clone_size: -; d_call: -; j_call: TRBJ1-1; v_call: TRBV18; cdr3_nt: TGTGCCACTGGACCTTCGGGATCTGAAGCTTTCTTT; cdr3_aa: CATGPSGSEAFF
clone_size: -; d_call: -; j_call: TRBJ1-1; v_call: TRBV10-1; cdr3_nt: TGCGCCAGCAGTGAAATGGTAAGGGGGAACACTGAAGCTTTCTTT; cdr3_aa: CASSEMVRGNTEAFF
clone_size: -; d_call: -; j_call: TRBJ1-1; v_call: TRBV6-5; cdr3_nt: TGTGCCAGCAGATCAGGGCGGTGGACTGAAGCTTTCTTT; cdr3_aa: CASRSGRWTEAFF
clone_size: few; d_call: -; j_call: TRBJ1-4; v_call: TRBV19; cdr3_nt: TGTGCCAGTAGTATAGATACAGCCCATAATGAAAAACTGTTTTTT; cdr3_aa: CASSIDTAHNEKLFF
clone_size: -; d_call: -; j_call: TRBJ1-1; v_call: TRBV7-2; cdr3_nt: TGTGCCAGCAGCTTAGCTTTTGTCCGGGGTAGCACTGAAGCTTTCTTT; cdr3_aa: CASSLAFVRGSTEAFF
clone_size: -; d_call: -; j_call: TRBJ1-3; v_call: TRBV5-6; cdr3_nt: TGTGCCAGCAGCGACTCAGGGTCTGGAAACACCATATATTTT; cdr3_aa: CASSDSGSGNTIYF
clone_size: -; d_call: -; j_call: TRBJ1-1; v_call: TRBV7-9; cdr3_nt: TGTGCCAGCAGCTTTGGCGGGCACACTGAAGCTTTCTTT; cdr3_aa: CASSFGGHTEAFF